This T cell receptor beta chain appears in the sequencing data of a study of memory CD4+ T cells and cytomegalovirus serostatus. The overall study: This sample comes from healthy Belgian adults, 9 CMV seropositive, approximately 24 seronegative. Study results and caveats: CMV serostatus prediction reached median AUC about 0.95, or 0.9 with US-trained model.

Authors' processing steps: After removing out-of-frame reads, around 2 million distinct TCRbeta sequences remained. Sequencing was performed with immunoSEQ multiplex PCR; in TCRdb, only in-frame clones are kept and a portion is missing. V and J calls and clone size are those listed in that table; D and trimming were worked out from the DNA. The sample consists of 30,000 to 40,000 clones, roughly 78% of them appearing once. Single viable CD3+CD4+CD8-CD45RO+ cells were sorted as the memory CD4+ T cells. Serostatus was set by detecting CMV pp150, pp28, p38, p52 IgG. There are 15 residues in the CDR3. Germline CDR1 SNHLY, CDR2 FYNNEI. Germline trimming cut 6 bases from V and 4 bases from J; bases unmatched to any gene: 11. For this clone: The antigen is not known.

Sequences were obtained from memory CD4+ T cells from blood. The J gene is TRBJ1-2, the V gene TRBV2, with 7 bases aligning to TRBD1. The receptor was derived from an adult in good health and CMV-seropositive. CDR3 protein: CASRQGQSAVYGYTF. The CDR3 DNA reads as TGTGCCAGCAGACAGGGACAGTCGGCAGTCTATGGCTACACCTTC.